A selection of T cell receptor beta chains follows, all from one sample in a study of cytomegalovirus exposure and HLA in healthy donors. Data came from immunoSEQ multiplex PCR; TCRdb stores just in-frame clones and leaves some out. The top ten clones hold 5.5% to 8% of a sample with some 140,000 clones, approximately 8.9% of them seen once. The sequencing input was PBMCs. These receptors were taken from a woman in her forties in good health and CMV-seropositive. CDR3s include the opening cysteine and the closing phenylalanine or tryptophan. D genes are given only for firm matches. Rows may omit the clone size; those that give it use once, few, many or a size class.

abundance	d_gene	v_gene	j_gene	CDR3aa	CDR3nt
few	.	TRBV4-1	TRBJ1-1	CASSQETIQGANTEAFF	TGCGCCAGCAGCCAAGAGACAATACAGGGCGCGAACACTGAAGCTTTCTTT
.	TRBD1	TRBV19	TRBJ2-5	CASSTLGQGLGQETQYF	TGTGCCAGTAGTACGCTTGGACAGGGCCTCGGACAAGAGACCCAGTACTTC
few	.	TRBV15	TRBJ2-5	CATSFNAETQYF	TGTGCCACCAGTTTTAATGCGGAGACCCAGTACTTC
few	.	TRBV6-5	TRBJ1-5	CASMAGGNQPQHF	TGTGCCAGCATGGCAGGGGGCAATCAGCCCCAGCATTTT
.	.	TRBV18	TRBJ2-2	CASSNQGSNTGELFF	TGTGCCAGCTCAAATCAGGGGTCGAACACCGGGGAGCTGTTTTTT
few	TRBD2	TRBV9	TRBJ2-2	CASSVEGGGHGELFF	TGTGCCAGCAGCGTAGAGGGCGGGGGTCACGGGGAGCTGTTTTTT
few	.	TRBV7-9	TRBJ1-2	CASSLVWGSGDYYGYTF	TGTGCCAGCAGCTTAGTCTGGGGAAGCGGGGACTACTATGGCTACACCTTC
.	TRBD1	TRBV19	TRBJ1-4	CASSILQGADEKLFF	TGTGCCAGTAGTATCCTACAGGGGGCAGATGAAAAACTGTTTTTT
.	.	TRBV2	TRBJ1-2	CASSEPPRGYTF	TGTGCCAGCAGTGAACCCCCTAGAGGCTACACCTTC
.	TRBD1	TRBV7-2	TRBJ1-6	CASSSHAQDRGGNSPLHF	TGTGCCAGCAGCTCCCACGCACAGGACAGGGGAGGCAATTCACCCCTCCACTTT
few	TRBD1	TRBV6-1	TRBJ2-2	CASSEVQGRAGQDTGELFF	TGTGCCAGCAGTGAAGTTCAGGGGCGGGCGGGACAGGACACCGGGGAGCTGTTTTTT
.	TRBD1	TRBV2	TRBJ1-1	CASSRRTGGLNTEAFF	TGTGCCAGCAGCCGGCGGACAGGGGGCCTGAACACTGAAGCTTTCTTT
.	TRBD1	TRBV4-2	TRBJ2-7	CASSQDLKGAWEQYF	TGTGCCAGCAGCCAAGATTTGAAGGGGGCTTGGGAGCAGTACTTC
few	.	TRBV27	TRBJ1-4	CASSWAPTGSGREKLFF	TGTGCCAGCAGCTGGGCCCCCACAGGGTCGGGTCGTGAAAAACTGTTTTTT
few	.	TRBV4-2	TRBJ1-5	CASSLTDRSNQPQHF	TGTGCCAGCAGCCTAACAGACCGTAGCAATCAGCCCCAGCATTTT
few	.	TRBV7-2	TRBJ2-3	CASSPGSSDTQYF	TGTGCCAGCAGCCCGGGATCTTCAGATACGCAGTATTTT
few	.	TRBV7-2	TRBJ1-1	CASSPVGGHTEAFF	TGTGCCAGCAGCCCCGTGGGTGGGCACACTGAAGCTTTCTTT
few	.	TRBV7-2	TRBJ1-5	CASSPSRTHGRRPQHF	TGTGCCAGCAGCCCTTCCCGGACGCACGGGAGAAGGCCCCAGCATTTT
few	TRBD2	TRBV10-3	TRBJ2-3	CAISGLAGNTDTQYF	TGTGCCATCAGTGGACTAGCGGGGAACACAGATACGCAGTATTTT
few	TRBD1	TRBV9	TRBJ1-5	CASSVGDSVNQPQHF	TGTGCCAGCAGCGTCGGGGACAGCGTCAATCAGCCCCAGCATTTT
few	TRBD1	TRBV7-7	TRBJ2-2	CASSFGQGGAGELFF	TGTGCCAGCAGCTTCGGACAGGGGGGGGCCGGGGAGCTGTTTTTT
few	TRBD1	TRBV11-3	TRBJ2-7	CASSARDRDLLEGGVQYF	TGTGCCAGCAGCGCCCGGGACAGGGATCTTCTTGAGGGAGGAGTGCAGTACTTC
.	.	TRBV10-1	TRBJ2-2	CASSESTVTTNTGELFF	TGCGCCAGCAGTGAATCGACAGTTACTACGAACACCGGGGAGCTGTTTTTT
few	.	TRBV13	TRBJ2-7	CASSLNRQSSYEQYF	TGTGCCAGCAGCCTTAATAGACAGAGCTCCTACGAGCAGTACTTC
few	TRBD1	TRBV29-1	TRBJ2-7	CSVASGQGTNYEQYF	TGCAGCGTTGCTTCAGGACAGGGGACCAACTACGAGCAGTACTTC
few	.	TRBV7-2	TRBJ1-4	CASSWGRGWEKLFF	TGTGCCAGCAGCTGGGGCAGGGGTTGGGAAAAACTGTTTTTT
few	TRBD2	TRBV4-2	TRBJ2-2	CASSQGLAGAPGTGELFF	TGTGCCAGCAGCCAAGGATTAGCGGGGGCCCCAGGCACCGGGGAGCTGTTTTTT
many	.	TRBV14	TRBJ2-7	CASSQDGVSSQYF	TGTGCCAGCAGCCAAGATGGAGTAAGCAGCCAGTACTTC
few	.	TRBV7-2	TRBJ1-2	CASSLGQSANYGYTF	TGTGCCAGCAGCTTAGGACAGTCGGCGAACTATGGCTACACCTTC
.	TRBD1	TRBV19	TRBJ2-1	CASSMGFRGQGPNEQFF	TGTGCCAGTAGTATGGGATTCCGTGGACAGGGGCCCAATGAGCAGTTCTTC
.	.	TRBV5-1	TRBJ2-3	CASSPGDWPTDTQYF	TGCGCCAGCAGCCCCGGGGACTGGCCCACAGATACGCAGTATTTT
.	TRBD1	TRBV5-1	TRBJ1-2	CASRVAGTAGYTF	TGCGCCAGCAGGGTAGCCGGGACAGCTGGCTACACCTTC
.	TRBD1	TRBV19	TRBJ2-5	CASSIWGTAGRETQYF	TGTGCCAGTAGTATCTGGGGGACAGCTGGCCGAGAGACCCAGTACTTC
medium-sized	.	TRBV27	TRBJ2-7	CASSPEITGNREQYF	TGTGCCAGCAGTCCCGAGATAACAGGGAATCGCGAGCAGTACTTC
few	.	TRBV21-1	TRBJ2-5	CASSNLEGVQETQYF	TGTGCCAGCAGCAATTTGGAAGGGGTCCAAGAGACCCAGTACTTC
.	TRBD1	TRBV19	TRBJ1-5	CASNGGDRDFNQPQHF	TGTGCCAGTAATGGGGGGGACAGGGATTTTAATCAGCCCCAGCATTTT
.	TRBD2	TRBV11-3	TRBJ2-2	CASSQGLVSTGELFF	TGTGCCAGCAGCCAAGGACTAGTATCCACCGGGGAGCTGTTTTTT
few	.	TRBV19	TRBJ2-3	CASIGARSTDTQYF	TGTGCCAGTATAGGAGCGAGGTCGACAGATACGCAGTATTTT
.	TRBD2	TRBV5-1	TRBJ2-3	CASSSGLAGGTTSTDTQYF	TGCGCCAGCAGCTCGGGACTAGCGGGGGGGACTACTAGCACAGATACGCAGTATTTT
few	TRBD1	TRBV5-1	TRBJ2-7	CASAVGTESSYEQYF	TGCGCCAGCGCTGTAGGGACAGAGAGCTCCTACGAGCAGTACTTC